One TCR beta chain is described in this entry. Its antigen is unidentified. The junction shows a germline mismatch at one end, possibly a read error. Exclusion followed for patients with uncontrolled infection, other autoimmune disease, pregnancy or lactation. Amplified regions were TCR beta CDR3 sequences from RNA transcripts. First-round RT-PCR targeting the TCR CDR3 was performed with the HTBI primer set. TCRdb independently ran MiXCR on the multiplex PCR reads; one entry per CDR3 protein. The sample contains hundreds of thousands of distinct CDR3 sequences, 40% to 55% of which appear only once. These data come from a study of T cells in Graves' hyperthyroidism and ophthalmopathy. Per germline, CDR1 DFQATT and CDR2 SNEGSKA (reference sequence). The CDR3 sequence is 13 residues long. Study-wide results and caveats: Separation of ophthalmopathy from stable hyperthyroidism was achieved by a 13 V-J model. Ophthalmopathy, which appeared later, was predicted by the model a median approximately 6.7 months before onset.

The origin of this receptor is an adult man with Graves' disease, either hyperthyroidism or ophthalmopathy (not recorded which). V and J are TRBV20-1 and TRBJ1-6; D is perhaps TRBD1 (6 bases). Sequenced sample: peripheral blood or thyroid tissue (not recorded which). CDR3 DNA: TGCAGTGCCAGAGGGGACACGGGTTCACCCCTCCACTTT. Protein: CSARGDTGSPLHF.